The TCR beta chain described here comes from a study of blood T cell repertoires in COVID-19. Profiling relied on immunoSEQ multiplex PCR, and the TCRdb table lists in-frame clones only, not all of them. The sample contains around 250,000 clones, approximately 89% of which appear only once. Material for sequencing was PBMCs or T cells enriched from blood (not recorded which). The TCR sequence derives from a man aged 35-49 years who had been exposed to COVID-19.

The CDR3 nucleotides read TGCGCCAACCGGACTAGCGACTCCTACAATGAGCAGTTCTTC. Protein sequence: CANRTSDSYNEQFF. V and J are TRBV10-1 and TRBJ2-1; 9 bases agree with TRBD2. V was clipped by 10 bases and J by 0 bases; unmatched bases: 4. Germline CDR1 is WNHNN and CDR2 is SYGVQD (reference sequence). The CDR3 loop spans 14 amino acids.